This TCR beta chain was documented in a study of blood T cell repertoires in COVID-19 (dated by TCRdb to 2020 to 2022). Regarding the study in general: Samples from collaborators originated in the United States, Italy and Spain and spanned both the acute and convalescent phases of COVID-19. The prospective study material was composed of cDNA or gDNA derived from T cells, B-cell-depleted T cells, or PBMCs. The dataset comprised deeply sampled blood TCRbeta repertoires from subjects exposed to, actively infected with, or recovered from COVID-19. A freely available public database, intended as a resource for researchers studying the immune response to SARS-CoV-2, is where the repertoires were released. Samples were obtained from the ongoing ImmuneRACE study (first 160 participants) and from some 1,200 subjects provided by 6 global collaborators. A de-identified subject ID, COVID-19 status, age in years and sex were almost always included in the sample metadata. Where available, HLA class I and class II types were obtained from metadata supplied by the sample provider rather than from assay-based typing. Paper-wide results and their limitations: How much clinical and demographic metadata was included differed by source and by participant, and the metadata was provided uncurated.

About this clone itself: It has no known antigen specificity. One base away there is no much larger clone; base qualities are not given.

TCRbeta CDR3 regions were amplified from genomic DNA by means of the immunoSEQ Assay, a bias-controlled multiplex PCR. Turning to the authors' computational methods: The number of nucleated cells in each sample was estimated from the amplification of reference gene primers within the assay. To quantify the absolute abundance of each unique TCRbeta CDR3 rearrangement, sequence reads were collapsed and filtered. Productive Simpson clonality was computed per sample as the square root of Simpson's diversity index over productive rearrangements. TCRdb took this table from immuneACCESS and kept in-frame rearrangements with V and J called. Such tables lack part of the clones; where checked against another copy, unresolved V genes explain under half of the gap, and the rest is unexplained. That table gives V, J and clone size, and the DNA gave D and trimming. The sample has over 150,000 clones on record, 80% to 85% of them singletons. Together, the top ten hold roughly a tenth of the sample.

Each collaborating institution followed its own protocols to collect whole blood in K2EDTA tubes. For TCRbeta analysis, collaborators shipped samples as frozen whole blood, isolated PBMCs, or DNA extracted from either of those sample types. The CDR3 runs 13 amino acids, cysteine and phenylalanine included. Here the CDR3 DNA is all that survives: 39 bases in frame from base 1. Sequences LGHDT (CDR1) and YNNKEL (CDR2) are obtained from the germline V gene (reference sequence). V is clipped by 3 bases and J by 5 bases, and the sequence between their germline boundaries is 10 bases long. Sequencing was carried out using peripheral blood. The chain links TRBV3-1 (or the pseudogene TRBV3-2) with TRBJ1-1; the D segment cannot be called with confidence. The clonotype originates from a woman older than 75 with active or convalescent COVID-19. The DNA sequence is given as TGTGCCAGCAGCCATTCGCCGGGGACTGAAGCTTTCTTT. Its amino acids are CASSHSPGTEAFF.